This entry lists 2 T cell receptor beta chains sequenced from one sample in a study of response to subunit inactivated influenza vaccine. In TCRdb, the RT-PCR reads were re-called with MiXCR into one record per CDR3 protein. The sample contains under 800,000 distinct CDR3 sequences, about 14% of which appear only once. The sample consisted of PBMCs from blood, taken 14 to 15 days before vaccination. The receptors stem from a man aged 50 to 60 who received an inactivated influenza vaccine.

The gene calls are TRBV7-2 and TRBJ1-6, with 9 bases that match TRBD1. The V gene's germline CDR1 is SGHTA and CDR2 FQGNSA. Trimming took 4 bases from V and 8 from J; bases not matched to a gene: 6. This CDR3 spans 15 amino acids. The CDR3 protein is CASSSTRTGDSPLHF. The CDR3 DNA is TGTGCCAGCAGCTCTACAAGGACAGGGGATTCACCCCTCCACTTT.

There are a few counts of this clonotype. The genes are TRBV4-3 and TRBJ1-2; D is uncertain. The CDR3 sequence is 15 residues long. V was shortened by 0 bases and J by 4 bases, with 12 bases between the two germline ends. Germline CDR1 is LGHNA and CDR2 is YSLEER. CDR3 sequence: CASSQEVTELYGYTF. The CDR3, as DNA: TGCGCCAGCAGCCAAGAAGTCACAGAGCTCTATGGCTACACCTTC.